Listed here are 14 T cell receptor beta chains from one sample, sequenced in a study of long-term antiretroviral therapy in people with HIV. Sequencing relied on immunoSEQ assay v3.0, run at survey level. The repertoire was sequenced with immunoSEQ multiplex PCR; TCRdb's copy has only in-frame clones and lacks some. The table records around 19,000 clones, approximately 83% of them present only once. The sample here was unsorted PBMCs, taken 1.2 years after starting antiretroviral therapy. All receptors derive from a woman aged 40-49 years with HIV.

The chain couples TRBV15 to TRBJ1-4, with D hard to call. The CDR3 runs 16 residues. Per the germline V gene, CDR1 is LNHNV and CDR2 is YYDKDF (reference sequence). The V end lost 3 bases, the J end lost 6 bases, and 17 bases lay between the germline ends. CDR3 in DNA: TGTGCCACCAGCAGGTCAATAGGTCCTAGGGATGAAAAACTGTTTTTT. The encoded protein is CATSRSIGPRDEKLFF.

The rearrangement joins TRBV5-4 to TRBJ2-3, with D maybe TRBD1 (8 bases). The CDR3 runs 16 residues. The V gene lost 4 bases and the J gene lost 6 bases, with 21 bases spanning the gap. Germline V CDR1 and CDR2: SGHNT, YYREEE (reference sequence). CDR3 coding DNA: TGTGCCAGCAGCCAATACAGGGGGGAGGGTAAGGATACGCAGTATTTT. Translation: CASSQYRGEGKDTQYF.

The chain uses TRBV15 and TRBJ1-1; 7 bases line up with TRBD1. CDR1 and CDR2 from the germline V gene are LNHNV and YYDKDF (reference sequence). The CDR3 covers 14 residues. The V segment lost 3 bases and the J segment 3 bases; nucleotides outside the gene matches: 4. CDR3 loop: CATSSPGTDTEAFF. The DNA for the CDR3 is TGTGCCACCAGCAGCCCAGGGACAGACACTGAAGCTTTCTTT.

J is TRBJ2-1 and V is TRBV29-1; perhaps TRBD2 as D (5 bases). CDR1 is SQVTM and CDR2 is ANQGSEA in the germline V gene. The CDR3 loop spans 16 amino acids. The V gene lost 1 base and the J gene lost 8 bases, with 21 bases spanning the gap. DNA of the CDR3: TGCAGCGTTGAAGGAGAGGGAGTAGTAGAGGCCTATGAGCAGTTCTTC. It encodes CSVEGEGVVEAYEQFF.

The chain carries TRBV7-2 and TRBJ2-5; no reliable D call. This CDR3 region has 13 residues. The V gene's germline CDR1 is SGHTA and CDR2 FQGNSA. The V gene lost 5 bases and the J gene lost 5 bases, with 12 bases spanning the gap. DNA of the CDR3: TGTGCCAGCAGCCCCGGCCTGGATGAGACCCAGTACTTC. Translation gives CASSPGLDETQYF. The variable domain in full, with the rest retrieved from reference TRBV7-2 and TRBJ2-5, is GAGVSQSPSNKVTEKGKDVELRCDPISGHTALYWYRQSLGQGLEFLIYFQGNSAPDKSGLPSDRFSAERTGGSVSTLTIQRTQQEDSAVYLCASSPGLDETQYFGPGTRLLVL.

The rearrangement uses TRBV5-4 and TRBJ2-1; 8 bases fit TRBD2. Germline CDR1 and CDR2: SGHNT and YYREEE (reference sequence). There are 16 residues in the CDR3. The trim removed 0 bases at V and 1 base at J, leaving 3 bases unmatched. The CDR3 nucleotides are TGTGCCAGCAGCTTGGGTACTAGCGGATCCTACAATGAGCAGTTCTTC. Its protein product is CASSLGTSGSYNEQFF.

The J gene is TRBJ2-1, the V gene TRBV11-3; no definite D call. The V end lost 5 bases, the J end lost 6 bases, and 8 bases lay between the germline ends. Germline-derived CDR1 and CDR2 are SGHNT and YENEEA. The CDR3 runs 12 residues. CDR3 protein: CASSLGPNEQFF. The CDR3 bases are TGTGCCAGCAGCCTAGGTCCCAATGAGCAGTTCTTC.

Here the CDR3 reads CASFSMVVPDTQYF. The CDR3 region has the DNA TGTGCCAGCTTTTCAATGGTTGTCCCAGATACGCAGTATTTT. The chain joins TRBV6-1 to TRBJ2-3; D call uncertain. CDR3 length equals 14 residues. CDR1 is MNHNS and CDR2 is SASEGT in the germline V gene. Trimming took off 8 bases at V and 4 bases at J, with 16 bases between the two ends.

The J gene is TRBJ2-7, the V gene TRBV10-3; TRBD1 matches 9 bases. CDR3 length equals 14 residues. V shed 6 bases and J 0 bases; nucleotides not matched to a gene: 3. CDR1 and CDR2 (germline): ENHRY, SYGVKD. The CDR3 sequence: CAIRGQGSSYEQYF. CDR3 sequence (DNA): TGTGCCATCAGAGGACAGGGGAGCTCCTACGAGCAGTACTTC.

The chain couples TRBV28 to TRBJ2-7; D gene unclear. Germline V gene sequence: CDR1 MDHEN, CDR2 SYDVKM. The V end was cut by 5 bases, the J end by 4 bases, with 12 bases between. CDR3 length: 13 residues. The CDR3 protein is CASSPPGVYEQYF. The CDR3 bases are TGTGCCAGCAGTCCCCCTGGGGTTTACGAGCAGTACTTC.

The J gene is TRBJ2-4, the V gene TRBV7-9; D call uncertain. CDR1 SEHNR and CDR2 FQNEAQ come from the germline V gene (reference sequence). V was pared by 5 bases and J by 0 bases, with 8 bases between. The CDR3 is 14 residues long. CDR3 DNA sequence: TGTGCCAGCAGCGACATTATAGCCAAAAACATTCAGTACTTC. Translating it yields CASSDIIAKNIQYF.

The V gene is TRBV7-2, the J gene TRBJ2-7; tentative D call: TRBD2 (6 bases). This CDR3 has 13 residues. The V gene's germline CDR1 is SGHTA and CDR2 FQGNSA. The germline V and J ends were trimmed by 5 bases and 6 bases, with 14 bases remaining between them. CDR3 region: CASSPGTRLEQYF. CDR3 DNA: TGTGCCAGCAGCCCCGGGACTCGCCTCGAGCAGTACTTC.

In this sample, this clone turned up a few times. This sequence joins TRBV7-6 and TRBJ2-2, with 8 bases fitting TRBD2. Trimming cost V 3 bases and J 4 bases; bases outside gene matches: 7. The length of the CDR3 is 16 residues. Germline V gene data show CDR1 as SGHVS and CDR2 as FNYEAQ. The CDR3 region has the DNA TGTGCCAGCAGCTTTACGGGAGGGCCTGTCACCGGGGAGCTGTTTTTT. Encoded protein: CASSFTGGPVTGELFF.

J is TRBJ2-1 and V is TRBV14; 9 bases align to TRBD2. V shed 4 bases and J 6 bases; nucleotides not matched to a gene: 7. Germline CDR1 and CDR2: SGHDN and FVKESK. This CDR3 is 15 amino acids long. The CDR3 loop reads CASSPRGLASNEQFF. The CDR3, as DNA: TGTGCCAGCAGCCCGCGCGGACTAGCGAGCAATGAGCAGTTCTTC. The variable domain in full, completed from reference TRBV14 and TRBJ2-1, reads EAGVTQFPSHSVIEKGQTVTLRCDPISGHDNLYWYRRVMGKEIKFLLHFVKESKQDESGMPNNRFLAERTGGTYSTLKVQPAELEDSGVYFCASSPRGLASNEQFFGPGTRLTVL.